This note documents a single TCR beta chain sequence. This clonotype was counted many times. Its antigen is currently not known. The sample holds no much larger clone one base away, and base qualities are not on file. The record originates from a study of blood T cells in healthy people across ages (dated by TCRdb to between 2014 and 2017). Concerning the study at large: In model experiments, template switching captured roughly one uniquely barcoded TCR beta cDNA molecule for every two T cells. To avoid experimental bias, donors of different ages were randomly spread across the sequencing lanes. The study analyzed two additional independent replicas of 1 million unique cDNA reads from the same blood draw for two donors, one aged 18 to 30 and one aged 80 or older. The study measured age-related changes in TCR beta repertoire diversity using deep sequencing normalized with unique cDNA molecular identifiers. Donors were grouped into four age groups: young (average about 15 years), middle-aged (39), aged (around 62) and long-lived (just over 80). The study at large found these results: The CMV infection status of donors was not known, potentially confounding age-related changes in expanded clonotypes. Observed TCR beta diversity per million T cells fell roughly linearly with age, and a significant reduction was already apparent by age about 43. Compared with the aged group, the long-lived group had more naive CD4+ T cells, fewer expanded clones and increased TCR diversity, a pattern suggesting age selection. Conclusive comparison of naive and antigen-experienced compartments was prevented by the profiling of bulk unsorted PBMCs. A strong correlation was found between observed TCR beta diversity and the percentage of naive T cells measured by flow cytometry. Total diversity estimates from one million sequenced T cells were considered lower bounds and underestimates.

The protocol used for the library was 5' RACE. Instrument on record: Illumina HiSeq 2500. A second PCR of about 6 to 11 cycles was run with a J-beta primer mix and a sample-barcoded 5' primer. Each TCR beta cDNA molecule received a unique molecular identifier from a template-switch 5' adaptor carrying 12 random nucleotides. At least 3 million CDR3-containing paired-end reads were obtained from each sample. All of the RNA was converted into first-strand cDNA using the Mint cDNA synthesis kit, with a TRBC-specific oligonucleotide serving as the primer. Following uracil-DNA glycosylase treatment, all cDNA underwent a first 18-cycle PCR with the universal primers M1SS and BC2_uni_R. The paper's processing steps were these. Normalization of each sample was performed by random selection of 1 million high-quality reads, each carrying a distinct molecular identifier. Instead of being binned into consensus sequences, reads with shared molecular identifiers were discarded. MiTCR, with a Q25 quality threshold and the strictest error-elimination algorithm, was used for CDR3 identification, clonotype clustering and error correction. A nonparametric unseen species model using Euler transformation provided a lower-bound estimate of total TCR beta diversity. In-frame beta chains were kept once TCRdb had trimmed the public reads at Q25 with fastp and called clones with MiXCR. Each CDR3 protein gets just one entry, which takes the most common genes and DNA from the rows behind it. The V and J calls and clone size are TCRdb's, not the authors'. This sample gives about 730,000 distinct CDR3 sequences in total; approximately 43% of them show up just once. The top ten constitute more than 20% of the sample.

Donors were 35 to 40 systemically healthy Caucasian individuals from Russia aged roughly 6 to 95 years. Around 10 milliliters of peripheral blood were drawn from each donor into EDTA-treated Vacutainer tubes. Ficoll-Paque density-gradient centrifugation was used to isolate PBMCs, with at least 6.5 million per sample. Trizol reagent was used to extract total RNA from the PBMCs, yielding at least 6 micrograms per sample. Naive CD45RAhigh/CD27high T cell percentages were measured by flow cytometry on a PBMC aliquot from every donor. The CDR3 holds 12 amino acids from the cysteine to the phenylalanine. Of all the DNA, just the CDR3 is kept, 36 bases in frame from base 1. For CDR1 and CDR2, the germline V gene lists MNHEY and SVGEGT. V gives up 2 bases and J gives up 6 bases, and the segment between their germline ends measures 5 bases.

The material sequenced was blood. The clonotype originates from a woman aged 60-75 years in good health. The chain is assembled from TRBV6-2 or TRBV6-3 and TRBJ2-1; the D gene lacks a confident call. CDR3 loop: CASSYGFNEQFF. Here is the DNA: TGTGCCAGCAGTTACGGGTTCAATGAGCAGTTCTTC.